The T cell receptor (beta chain) described here comes from a study of cytomegalovirus exposure and HLA in healthy donors. Notes on the study in general: In an earlier analysis, in fewer than 700 donors, most V segments appeared productive either ~87% or ~30% of the time. Within a later analysis, the majority of CMV-associated TCR beta chains appeared HLA-restricted.

Samples came from healthy bone marrow donors. The CDR3 totals 15 residues. In germline, CDR1 is LNHNV, CDR2 YYDKDF (reference sequence). Trimming cost V 0 bases and J 15 bases; bases outside gene matches: 14. As concerns this clone: Its antigen is currently unknown.

Use of 60 Vbeta and 13 Jbeta primers characterized the PCR. TCRdb keeps only in-frame clones here, not all; method: immunoSEQ multiplex PCR. Here the sample spans nearly 200,000 clones, approximately 85% being singletons. The chain joins TRBV15 to TRBJ2-1; 7 nucleotides line up with TRBD1. This receptor was identified in a woman aged 50 to 65 in good health and CMV-seropositive. Specimen: PBMCs. CDR3 residues: CATSRDLGGQMLRFF. The CDR3 DNA reads TGTGCCACCAGCAGAGATCTTGGGGGACAGATGCTCAGGTTCTTC.